This T cell receptor beta chain was found in a study of blood T cell repertoires in COVID-19. Background on the study: Sites across the United States, Italy and Spain contributed samples from acute and convalescent COVID-19.

Sequenced by immunoSEQ multiplex PCR; TCRdb stores in-frame clones only, minus some. This table has about 300,000 clones, 70% to 90% appearing once. Losses at the gene ends were 3 bases for V and 1 base for J; bases not matched to a gene: 9. The germline CDR1 and CDR2 sequences are LNHNV and YYDKDF (reference sequence). CDR3 length equals 16 residues. In terms of age and location, participants ranged from about 18 to 89 years and lived in approximately 26 US areas. Sequences were obtained from PBMCs or T cells enriched from blood (not recorded which). V and J are TRBV15 and TRBJ2-7, with 7 positions matching TRBD1. This clonotype was obtained from a woman in her 30s who had recovered from COVID-19. CDR3: CATSRAPGQRSYEQYF. The CDR3 DNA follows: TGTGCCACCAGCAGGGCCCCGGGACAGCGGTCCTACGAGCAGTACTTC. Full variable domain (missing parts from reference TRBV15 and TRBJ2-7): DAMVIQNPRYQVTQFGKPVTLSCSQTLNHNVMYWYQQKSSQAPKLLFHYYDKDFNNEADTPDNFQSRRPNTSFCFLDIRSPGLGDTAMYLCATSRAPGQRSYEQYFGPGTRLTVT.